This paragraph covers one TCR beta chain sequence. V gave up 3 bases and J gave up 4 bases; unmatched junction bases: 6. Germline V gives CDR1 MDHEN, CDR2 SYDVKM. The CDR3 extends over 14 amino acids. This record comes from a study of cytomegalovirus exposure and HLA in healthy donors. With 60 Vbeta and 13 Jbeta primers, the PCR was carried out. Only in-frame clones appear in the TCRdb table, and some are missing; sequencing was by immunoSEQ multiplex PCR. The sample contains about 95,000 clones, about two thirds of which appear only once. The receptor's source is a man aged 60 to 69 in good health and CMV-seronegative. J is TRBJ2-7 and V is TRBV28; 7 positions agree with TRBD2. The material sequenced was PBMCs. The CDR3 sequence is CASSFVGGGYEQYF. Here the CDR3 DNA reads TGTGCCAGCAGTTTTGTTGGGGGGGGTTACGAGCAGTACTTC. Drawing the rest from reference TRBV28 and TRBJ2-7, the complete variable domain is DVKVTQSSRYLVKRTGEKVFLECVQDMDHENMFWYRQDPGLGLRLIYFSYDVKMKEKGDIPEGYSVSREKKERFSLILESASTNQTSMYLCASSFVGGGYEQYFGPGTRLTVT.